The rows below give T cell receptor beta chains drawn from one sample of a study of blood T cell repertoires in COVID-19. Generated by immunoSEQ multiplex PCR, the TCRdb table keeps only in-frame clones and is missing some. The sample lists about 100,000 clones, 85% to 95% seen once, with 5.7% in the top ten. The source material was peripheral blood. Receptors originate from a man between 50 and 59 years old with active COVID-19. The CDR3 runs from the conserved cysteine through the conserved F or W. The order of the fields is clone size, V gene, CDR3 protein. Size tells how often a clone was seen (once, few, many) or the class of an expanded clone, and some rows leave it out.

abundance: NA
v_gene: TRBV19
CDR3aa: CASSINRGLSNQPQHF

abundance: NA
v_gene: TRBV10-1
CDR3aa: CASSESQGLGTEAFF

abundance: NA
v_gene: TRBV7-9
CDR3aa: CASSPGPGVGYTF

abundance: NA
v_gene: TRBV5-4
CDR3aa: CASSLDGGLPYGYTF

abundance: once
v_gene: TRBV7-9
CDR3aa: CASSFGGEETQYF

abundance: NA
v_gene: TRBV24-1
CDR3aa: CATSDLLGNTGELFF

abundance: NA
v_gene: TRBV25-1
CDR3aa: CASSGRTGWSTDTQYF

abundance: NA
v_gene: TRBV15
CDR3aa: CATSRETGINWEQFF

abundance: NA
v_gene: TRBV24-1
CDR3aa: CATSDRLSSYNEQFF

abundance: NA
v_gene: TRBV5-1
CDR3aa: CASSFTGTYEQYF

abundance: NA
v_gene: TRBV6-6
CDR3aa: CATGVDGFGQPQHF

abundance: NA
v_gene: TRBV12-3/TRBV12-4
CDR3aa: CASTTGGDEQYF

abundance: NA
v_gene: TRBV10-3
CDR3aa: CAISTSSYEQYF

abundance: NA
v_gene: TRBV7-9
CDR3aa: CASSLAQGGPEAFF

abundance: NA
v_gene: TRBV4-1
CDR3aa: CASSLYRETQPQHF

abundance: NA
v_gene: TRBV5-1
CDR3aa: CASSPLGQGVGTEAFF

abundance: NA
v_gene: TRBV6-6
CDR3aa: CASSWKLDIYEQYF

abundance: NA
v_gene: TRBV5-4
CDR3aa: CASSSGQSNYGYTF

abundance: NA
v_gene: TRBV5-4
CDR3aa: CASSAGSGKTTYEQYF

abundance: NA
v_gene: TRBV19
CDR3aa: CASSMQSGVNEQFF

abundance: NA
v_gene: TRBV6-2/TRBV6-3
CDR3aa: CASSQSEGADEQYF

abundance: NA
v_gene: TRBV28
CDR3aa: CASSFFGTATGQPQHF

abundance: NA
v_gene: TRBV28
CDR3aa: CASTLTRSALTFF

abundance: once
v_gene: TRBV5-4
CDR3aa: CASSLKREKSTDTQYF

abundance: NA
v_gene: TRBV28
CDR3aa: CASSLWGRGTDTQYF

abundance: NA
v_gene: TRBV5-5
CDR3aa: CASSLTSRLSIPYEQYF

abundance: NA
v_gene: TRBV7-6
CDR3aa: CASSQPGQGIETQYF

abundance: NA
v_gene: TRBV30
CDR3aa: CAWSGAGALSLAFF

abundance: NA
v_gene: TRBV6-5
CDR3aa: CASRETGWGEKLFF

abundance: few
v_gene: TRBV4-1
CDR3aa: CASSQREVFDSPLHF

abundance: NA
v_gene: TRBV12-3/TRBV12-4
CDR3aa: CASRGAAEAFF

abundance: NA
v_gene: TRBV29-1
CDR3aa: CSARDRSSYEQYF

abundance: few
v_gene: TRBV6-5
CDR3aa: CASSSVTGRNTEAFF

abundance: NA
v_gene: TRBV19
CDR3aa: CASSMTGYEQYF

abundance: NA
v_gene: TRBV2
CDR3aa: CASSGAGYGYTF

abundance: NA
v_gene: TRBV7-8
CDR3aa: CASSLSGFNQPQHF

abundance: NA
v_gene: TRBV20-1
CDR3aa: CSAWRSDTQYF

abundance: NA
v_gene: TRBV15
CDR3aa: CATSREIAGESYEQYF

abundance: NA
v_gene: TRBV6-1
CDR3aa: CASSEPGSSYEQYF

abundance: once
v_gene: TRBV24-1
CDR3aa: CATKYWVGGVILLDEQFF

abundance: NA
v_gene: TRBV5-4
CDR3aa: CASSLVWAPDTQYF

abundance: once
v_gene: TRBV6-5
CDR3aa: CASRQGAYSNQPQHF

abundance: once
v_gene: TRBV7-7
CDR3aa: CASSLNRYNEQFF

abundance: NA
v_gene: TRBV5-1
CDR3aa: CASSRTSGSYEQYF

abundance: NA
v_gene: TRBV5-1
CDR3aa: CASSSTGGYEQYF

abundance: NA
v_gene: TRBV7-3
CDR3aa: CASSVGQGNTEAFF

abundance: NA
v_gene: TRBV3-1/TRBV3-2
CDR3aa: CASRGVHYGYTF

abundance: NA
v_gene: TRBV6-2/TRBV6-3
CDR3aa: CASSTVIMVGTDTQYF

abundance: NA
v_gene: TRBV3-1/TRBV3-2
CDR3aa: CASSRTRQGGRETQYF

abundance: NA
v_gene: TRBV9
CDR3aa: CASSSRQGAADTQYF

abundance: NA
v_gene: TRBV2
CDR3aa: CASSPRSYNEQFF

abundance: NA
v_gene: TRBV5-4
CDR3aa: CASSLAWSAPAADTQYF

abundance: few
v_gene: TRBV7-9
CDR3aa: CASSFSSGQTSFEQYF

abundance: NA
v_gene: TRBV9
CDR3aa: CASSVFGTNQDEQFF

abundance: NA
v_gene: TRBV9
CDR3aa: CASSPGLLNNYGYTF